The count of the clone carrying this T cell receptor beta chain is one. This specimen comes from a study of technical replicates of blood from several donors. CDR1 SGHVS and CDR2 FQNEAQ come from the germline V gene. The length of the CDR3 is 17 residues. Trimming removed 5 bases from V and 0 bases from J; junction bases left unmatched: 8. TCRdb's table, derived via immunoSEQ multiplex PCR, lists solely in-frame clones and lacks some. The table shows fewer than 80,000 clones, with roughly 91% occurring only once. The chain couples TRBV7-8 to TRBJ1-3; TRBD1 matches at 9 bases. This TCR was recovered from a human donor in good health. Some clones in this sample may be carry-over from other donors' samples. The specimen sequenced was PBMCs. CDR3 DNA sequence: TGTGCCAGCAGCCCACGGGACAGGGCGAACTCTGGAAACACCATATATTTT. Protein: CASSPRDRANSGNTIYF.